The 3 T cell receptor beta chains listed next were all sequenced from one sample in a study of cytomegalovirus exposure and HLA in healthy donors. In the PCR, 60 Vbeta and 13 Jbeta primers were used. Sequencing was performed with immunoSEQ multiplex PCR; in TCRdb, only in-frame clones are kept and a portion is missing. The sample includes around 160,000 clones, around 83% of them seen just once. Sequenced material: PBMCs. These receptors all come from a man aged 50-59 years in good health and CMV-seropositive.

In DNA, the CDR3 is TGTGCCAGTAGTATCACAGGGTTACCTAATTCACCCCTCCACTTT. Amino acid sequence: CASSITGLPNSPLHF. V gene TRBV19 combines with J gene TRBJ1-6, with D perhaps matching TRBD1 (6 bases). The CDR3 totals 15 residues. Germline values: CDR1 LNHDA, CDR2 SQIVND (reference sequence). V lost 3 bases and J 6 bases, leaving 12 bases between the germline ends.

The rearrangement links TRBV11-2 to TRBJ2-7; D gene uncertain. The CDR3 totals 13 residues. Germline V gene sequence: CDR1 SGHAT, CDR2 FQNNGV. With 0 bases removed from V and 8 bases from J, the gap between germline ends came to 11 bases. The CDR3, as DNA: TGTGCCAGCAGCTTAGAGGGCAGGTGGAAGCAGTACTTC. Translation gives CASSLEGRWKQYF.

The chain has TRBV5-4 and TRBJ2-2; TRBD2 aligns across 7 bases. The CDR3 is made up of 14 amino acids. CDR1 is SGHNT and CDR2 is YYREEE in the germline V gene (reference sequence). Trimming removed 2 bases from V and 7 bases from J; junction bases left unmatched: 5. For the CDR3, the DNA is TGTGCCAGCAGCTTAGAGCGGGGTAACGGGGAGCTGTTTTTT. It yields the protein CASSLERGNGELFF.